What follows describes a single T cell receptor (beta chain). The germline gives CDR1 MNHNS, CDR2 SASEGT. The V and J ends lost 2 bases and 4 bases, in that order; junction bases with no gene match: 11. The length of the CDR3 is 17 residues. How the authors handled the data: Estimated nucleated cell counts came from reference gene primer amplification. Measured with immunoSEQ multiplex PCR; TCRdb has only the in-frame clones, and not every one. Clone size and the V and J calls come from that table; the DNA yielded D and trimming. The sample yields over 85,000 clones, around three quarters seen once. The record originates from a study of blood T cell repertoires in COVID-19. Across the whole study: Specimens from acute and convalescent COVID-19 originated in the United States, Italy and Spain.

The J gene is TRBJ2-3, the V gene TRBV6-1; 8 bases are shared with TRBD2. Sequenced sample: peripheral blood. The TCR comes from a woman in her fifties or sixties with acute or convalescent COVID-19. CDR3 in DNA: TGTGCCAGCAGTGAACCGTGGACTAGCCGTGTACCAGATACGCAGTATTTT. Translating gives CASSEPWTSRVPDTQYF.